The clone carrying this T cell receptor beta chain was seen at least ten times. Its antigen remains unidentified. These data are taken from a study of breast tumors, draining lymph nodes, adjacent tissues. General study points: Luminal-like breast cancer showed significantly higher tumor–nontumor repertoire similarity than basal-like.

Axillary draining lymph nodes of breast cancer patients supplied the node samples. TCRdb reprocessed the multiplex PCR reads via MiXCR and lists one record per CDR3 protein. The table records around 250,000 distinct CDR3 sequences, less than 40% of them present only once. CDR3 length: 17 residues. Germline V lookup: CDR1 SGDLS, CDR2 YYNGEE. V was pared by 0 bases and J by 4 bases, with 10 bases of the junction left unmatched. The chain recombines TRBV9 with TRBJ2-1; 7 bases are shared with TRBD2. What was sequenced was axillary lymph node tissue. The receptor's source is a female donor with breast cancer. Some clones in this sample may be carry-over from other donors' samples. The CDR3 reads CASSVEVDGGVYNEQFF. Written as DNA, the CDR3 is TGTGCCAGCAGCGTAGAGGTGGATGGGGGGGTATACAATGAGCAGTTCTTC.